This T cell receptor beta chain comes out of a study of CD8 T cells in Susac syndrome. From blood CD8+ and CD4+ T cells, TCR beta sequences were generated. The multiple sclerosis controls were treatment-naive patients with relapsing-remitting disease that was stable or active. TEMRA cells were enriched by FACS, and CD4+ and CD8+ T cells were negatively isolated. Random hexamers were used to reverse transcribe an amount of roughly 0.45 to 1 ug RNA. The method of amplification for TCR beta CDR3 was immunoSEQ multiplex PCR, covering 54 Vbeta and 13 Jbeta. TCRdb re-derived calls from the immunoSEQ multiplex PCR reads in MiXCR, one entry per CDR3 protein. Of approximately 230,000 distinct CDR3 sequences listed, around 95% were seen once; the top ten hold around 0.07%. The sequence was collected from a human donor with multiple sclerosis. The sequenced material came from CD4+ T cells from PBMCs.

The CDR3 DNA reads TGTGCCAGCAGCTTAGGAGAGAGTTACTATGGCTACACCTTC. Translation: CASSLGESYYGYTF. The chain uses TRBV13 and TRBJ1-2; D gene ambiguous. The germline gives CDR1 PRHDT, CDR2 FYEKMQ (reference sequence). The length of the CDR3 is 14 residues. Trimming cost V 0 bases and J 3 bases, with 8 bases left between them.